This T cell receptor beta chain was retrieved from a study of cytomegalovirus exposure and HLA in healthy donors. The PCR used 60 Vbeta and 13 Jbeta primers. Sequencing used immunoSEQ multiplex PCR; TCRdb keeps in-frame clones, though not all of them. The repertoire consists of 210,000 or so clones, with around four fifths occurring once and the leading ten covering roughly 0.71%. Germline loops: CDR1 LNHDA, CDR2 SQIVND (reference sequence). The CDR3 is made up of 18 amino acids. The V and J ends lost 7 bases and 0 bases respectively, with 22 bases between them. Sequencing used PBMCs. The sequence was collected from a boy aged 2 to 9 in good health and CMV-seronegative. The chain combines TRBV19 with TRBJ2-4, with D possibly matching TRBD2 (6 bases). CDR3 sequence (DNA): TGTGCCAGTACCCCACGGGACTGGGACCCTTTAGCCAAAAACATTCAGTACTTC. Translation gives CASTPRDWDPLAKNIQYF. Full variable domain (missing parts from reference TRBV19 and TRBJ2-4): DGGITQSPKYLFRKEGQNVTLSCEQNLNHDAMYWYRQDPGQGLRLIYYSQIVNDFQKGDIAEGYSVSREKKESFPLTVTSAQKNPTAFYLCASTPRDWDPLAKNIQYFGAGTRLSVL.